The TCR beta chain described here comes from a study of T cells in Graves' hyperthyroidism and ophthalmopathy. Amplified regions were TCR beta CDR3 sequences from RNA transcripts. Researchers ran a first-round RT-PCR on the TCR CDR3 using the HTBI primer set. TCRdb analysed the multiplex PCR reads with MiXCR anew, one entry per CDR3 protein. The table lists approximately 590,000 distinct CDR3 sequences, around 14% of them singletons, with around 7.5% in the top ten. Stability of Graves' hyperthyroidism was defined as absent ophthalmopathy progression within 18 months. Those with hyperthyroidism were 18 to 65 years old, newly diagnosed, and ill for under 2 months. The CDR3 runs to 11 residues. Germline V gene sequence: CDR1 SGHDN, CDR2 FVKESK. Trimming pared 1 base from V and 11 bases from J, leaving 8 bases between.

This clonotype was sampled from a woman in her twenties or thirties with Graves' hyperthyroidism. The rearrangement links TRBV14 to TRBJ1-1; no firm D call. The specimen sequenced was blood. CDR3 bases: TGTGCCAGCAGCCAAGGCCGGTGGGCTTTCTTT. It is translated as CASSQGRWAFF.